This T cell receptor (beta chain) stems from a study of blood T cell repertoires in COVID-19. Study details: PBMCs, B-cell-depleted T cells, or T cells provided the cDNA or gDNA that made up the material.

J gave up 2 bases and V 5 bases, and 9 bases lay outside the gene matches. The CDR3 is 17 residues long. The germline gives CDR1 MNHEY, CDR2 SMNVEV (reference sequence). The table came from immunoSEQ multiplex PCR; TCRdb's copy has only in-frame clones and leaves some out. The repertoire has 65,000 to 100,000 clones, nearly 90% of them found once; the top ten carry 7.5% to 9.5%. The sequencing sample was made of peripheral blood. The chain has TRBV27 and TRBJ2-2; 9 bases match TRBD1. The TCR comes from a middle-aged man with acute or convalescent COVID-19. The CDR3 coding sequence is TGTGCCAGCAGTCCTCGGACAGGGGCCTTTAACACCGGGGAGCTGTTTTTT. Its protein is CASSPRTGAFNTGELFF.